This TCR beta chain derives from a study of CD8 T cells in ankylosing spondylitis. One entry per CDR3 protein results from TCRdb running MiXCR on the 5' RACE reads. Seen here are some 200,000 distinct CDR3 sequences, roughly 25% observed once, and the top ten hold 5% to 8%. The CDR3 length is 13 residues. Germline V CDR1 and CDR2: SQVTM, ANQGSEA. V lost 0 bases to trimming and J lost 6 bases, with 9 bases between them. This clonotype was found a few times. The chain employs TRBV29-1 and TRBJ2-1; D remains unclear. The receptor's source is a male donor with ankylosing spondylitis or in good health (not recorded which). The sequencing input was blood, either unsorted or a sorted T cell fraction (not recorded which). This chain's CDR3 is CSVEDPGRNEQFF. CDR3 nucleotides: TGCAGCGTTGAAGATCCAGGCCGCAATGAGCAGTTCTTC.